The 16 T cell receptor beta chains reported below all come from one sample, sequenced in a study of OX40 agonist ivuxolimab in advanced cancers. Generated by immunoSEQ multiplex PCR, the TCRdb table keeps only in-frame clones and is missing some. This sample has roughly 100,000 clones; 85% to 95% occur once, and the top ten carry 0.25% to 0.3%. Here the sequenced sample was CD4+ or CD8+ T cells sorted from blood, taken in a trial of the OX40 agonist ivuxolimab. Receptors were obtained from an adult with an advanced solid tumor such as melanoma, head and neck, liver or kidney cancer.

CDR3 protein: CASSLLAGNTIYF. The CDR3 DNA sequence: TGTGCCAGCAGCTTATTGGCTGGAAACACCATATATTTT. The V and J genes are TRBV7-9 and TRBJ1-3, with D unresolved. The germline V and J ends were trimmed by 2 bases and 2 bases, with 4 bases remaining between them. The germline CDR1 and CDR2 sequences are SEHNR and FQNEAQ (reference sequence). This CDR3 is 13 amino acids long.

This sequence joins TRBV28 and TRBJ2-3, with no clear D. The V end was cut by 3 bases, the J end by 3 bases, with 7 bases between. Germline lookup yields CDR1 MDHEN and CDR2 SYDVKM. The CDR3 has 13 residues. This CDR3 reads CASSLQITDTQYF. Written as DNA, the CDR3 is TGTGCCAGCAGTTTGCAGATAACAGATACGCAGTATTTT.

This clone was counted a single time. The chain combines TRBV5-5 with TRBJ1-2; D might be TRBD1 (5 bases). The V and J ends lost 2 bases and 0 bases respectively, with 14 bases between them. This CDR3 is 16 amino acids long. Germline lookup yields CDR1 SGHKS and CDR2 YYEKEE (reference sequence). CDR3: CASSFEGRVANYGYTF. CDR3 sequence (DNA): TGTGCCAGCAGCTTTGAGGGCAGGGTGGCTAACTATGGCTACACCTTC.

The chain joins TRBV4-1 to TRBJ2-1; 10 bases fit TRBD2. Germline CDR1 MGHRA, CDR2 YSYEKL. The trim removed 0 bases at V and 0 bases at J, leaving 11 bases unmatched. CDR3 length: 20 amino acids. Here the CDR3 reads CASSQDQPPASGSSYNEQFF. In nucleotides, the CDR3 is TGCGCCAGCAGCCAAGACCAACCTCCGGCTAGCGGGAGCTCCTACAATGAGCAGTTCTTC.

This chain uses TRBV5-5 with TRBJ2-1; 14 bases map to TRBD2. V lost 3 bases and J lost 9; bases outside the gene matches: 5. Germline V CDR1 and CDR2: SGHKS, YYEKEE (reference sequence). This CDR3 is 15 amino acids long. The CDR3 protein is CASSWTSGRRGEQFF. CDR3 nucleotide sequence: TGTGCCAGCAGCTGGACTAGCGGGAGGCGAGGTGAGCAGTTCTTC.

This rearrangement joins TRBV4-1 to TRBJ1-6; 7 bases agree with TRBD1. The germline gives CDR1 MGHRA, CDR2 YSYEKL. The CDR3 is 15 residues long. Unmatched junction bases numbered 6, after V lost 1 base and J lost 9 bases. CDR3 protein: CASSQGQGVFSPLHF. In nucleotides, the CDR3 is TGCGCCAGCAGCCAAGGGCAGGGGGTATTTTCACCCCTCCACTTT.

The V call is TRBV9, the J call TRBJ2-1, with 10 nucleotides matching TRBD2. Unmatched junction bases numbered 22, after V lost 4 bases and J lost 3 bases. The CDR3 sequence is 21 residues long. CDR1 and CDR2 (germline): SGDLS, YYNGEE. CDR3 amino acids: CASSLYSGEASGRRGYNEQFF. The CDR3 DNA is TGTGCCAGCAGCCTATACTCGGGGGAGGCTAGCGGGAGACGAGGCTACAATGAGCAGTTCTTC.

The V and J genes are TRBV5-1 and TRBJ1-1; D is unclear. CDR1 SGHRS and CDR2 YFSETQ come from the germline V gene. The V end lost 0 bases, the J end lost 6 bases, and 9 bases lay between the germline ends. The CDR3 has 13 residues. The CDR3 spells CASSLGQVPEAFF. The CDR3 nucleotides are TGCGCCAGCAGCTTGGGCCAGGTCCCTGAAGCTTTCTTT.

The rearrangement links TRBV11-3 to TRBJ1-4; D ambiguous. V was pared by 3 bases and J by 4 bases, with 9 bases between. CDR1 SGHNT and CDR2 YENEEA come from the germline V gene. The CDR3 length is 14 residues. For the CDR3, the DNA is TGTGCCAGCAGCTTTTCCCGGATTAATGAAAAACTGTTTTTT. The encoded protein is CASSFSRINEKLFF.

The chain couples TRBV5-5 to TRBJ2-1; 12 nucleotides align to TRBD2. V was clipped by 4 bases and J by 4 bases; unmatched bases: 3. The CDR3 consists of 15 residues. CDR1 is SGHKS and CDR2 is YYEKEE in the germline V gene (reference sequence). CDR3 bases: TGTGCCAGCAGCCGGACTAGCGGGGAGTACAATGAGCAGTTCTTC. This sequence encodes CASSRTSGEYNEQFF.

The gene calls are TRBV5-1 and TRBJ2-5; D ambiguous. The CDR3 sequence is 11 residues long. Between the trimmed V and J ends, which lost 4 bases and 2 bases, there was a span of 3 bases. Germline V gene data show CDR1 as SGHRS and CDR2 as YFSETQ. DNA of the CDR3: TGCGCCAGCAGCCAGCAAGAGACCCAGTACTTC. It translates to CASSQQETQYF.

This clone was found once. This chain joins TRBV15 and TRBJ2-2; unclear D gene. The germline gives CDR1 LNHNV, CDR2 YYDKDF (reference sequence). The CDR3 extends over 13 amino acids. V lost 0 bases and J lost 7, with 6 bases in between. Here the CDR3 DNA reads TGTGCCACCAGCAGAGATTTGGACGGGGAGCTGTTTTTT. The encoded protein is CATSRDLDGELFF.

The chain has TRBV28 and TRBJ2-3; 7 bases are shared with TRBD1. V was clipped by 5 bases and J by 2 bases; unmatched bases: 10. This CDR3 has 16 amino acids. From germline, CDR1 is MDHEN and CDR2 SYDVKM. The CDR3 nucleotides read TGTGCCAGCAGTCCCCCGGGACAGCTTTTCACAGATACGCAGTATTTT. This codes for CASSPPGQLFTDTQYF.

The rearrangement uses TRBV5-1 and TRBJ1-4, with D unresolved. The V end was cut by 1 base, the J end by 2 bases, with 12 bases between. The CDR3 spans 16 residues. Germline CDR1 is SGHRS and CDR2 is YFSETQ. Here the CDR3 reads CASSLWVGSTNEKLFF. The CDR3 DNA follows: TGCGCCAGCAGCTTGTGGGTCGGCAGCACTAATGAAAAACTGTTTTTT.

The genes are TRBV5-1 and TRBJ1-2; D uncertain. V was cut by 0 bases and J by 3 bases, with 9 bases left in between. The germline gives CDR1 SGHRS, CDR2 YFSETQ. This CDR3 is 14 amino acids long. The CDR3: CASSLESADYGYTF. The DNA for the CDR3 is TGCGCCAGCAGCTTGGAGAGCGCCGACTATGGCTACACCTTC.

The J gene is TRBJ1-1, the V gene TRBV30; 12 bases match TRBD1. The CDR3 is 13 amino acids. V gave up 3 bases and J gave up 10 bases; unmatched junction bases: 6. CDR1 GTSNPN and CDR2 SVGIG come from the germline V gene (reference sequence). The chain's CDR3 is CAWRGQGAVGAFF. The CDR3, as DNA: TGTGCCTGGAGGGGACAGGGGGCGGTCGGAGCTTTCTTT.